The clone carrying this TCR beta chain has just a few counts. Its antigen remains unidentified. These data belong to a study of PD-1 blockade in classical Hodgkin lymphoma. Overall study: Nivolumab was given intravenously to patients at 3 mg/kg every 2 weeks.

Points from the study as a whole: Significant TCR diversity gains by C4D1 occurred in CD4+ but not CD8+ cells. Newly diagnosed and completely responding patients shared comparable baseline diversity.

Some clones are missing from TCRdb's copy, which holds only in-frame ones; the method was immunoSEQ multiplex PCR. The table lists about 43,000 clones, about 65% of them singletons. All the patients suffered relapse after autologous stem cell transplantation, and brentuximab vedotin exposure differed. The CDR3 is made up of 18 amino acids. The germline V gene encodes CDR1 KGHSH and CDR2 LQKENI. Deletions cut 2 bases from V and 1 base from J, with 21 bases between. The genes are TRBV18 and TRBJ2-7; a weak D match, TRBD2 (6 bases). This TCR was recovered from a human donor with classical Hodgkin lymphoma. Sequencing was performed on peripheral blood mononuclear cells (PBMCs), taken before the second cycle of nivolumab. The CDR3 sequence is CASSPSDLPGVNSYEQYF. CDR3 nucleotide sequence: TGTGCCAGCTCACCAAGTGATTTACCGGGAGTCAATTCCTACGAGCAGTACTTC.